The clone carrying this T cell receptor beta chain has a handful of counts. Its antigen is as yet unknown. This CDR3 is built from 16 residues. Trimming removed 5 bases at V and 4 bases at J, with 23 bases between. Germline CDR1 and CDR2: DFQATT and SNEGSKA (reference sequence). These data are taken from a study of vaccination and CD4 T cells after COVID-19. Oncomine TCR Beta short-read sequencing was applied to DNA from cultured CD4+ T cells. TCRdb re-called the PCR reads with MiXCR, one entry per CDR3 protein. The sample has 10,000 to 15,000 distinct CDR3 sequences; over 30% are singletons. Treatment: roughly 10-day PBMC culture with coronavirus spike peptide pools or control peptides (ViraFEST assay).

V and J are TRBV20-1 and TRBJ2-5; D is perhaps TRBD2 (7 bases). The receptor comes from a human donor with COVID-19. Sequenced sample: cultured CD4+ T cells from blood. The CDR3 spells CSAHGWGGPSTETQYF. The DNA of the CDR3 is TGCAGTGCTCACGGCTGGGGGGGCCCTTCCACAGAGACCCAGTACTTC.